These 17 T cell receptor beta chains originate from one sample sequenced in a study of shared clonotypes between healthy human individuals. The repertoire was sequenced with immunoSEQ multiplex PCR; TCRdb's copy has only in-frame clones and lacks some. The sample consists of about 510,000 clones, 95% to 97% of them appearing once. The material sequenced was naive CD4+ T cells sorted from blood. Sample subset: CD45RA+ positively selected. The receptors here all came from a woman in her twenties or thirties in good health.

CDR3 loop: CASSYYGPNTEAFF. CDR3 nucleotides: TGTGCCAGCAGTTATTACGGCCCAAACACTGAAGCTTTCTTT. The chain links TRBV28 to TRBJ1-1; D not resolved. Trimming cost V 4 bases and J 2 bases, with 11 bases left between them. The CDR3 covers 14 residues. CDR1 is MDHEN and CDR2 is SYDVKM in the germline V gene.

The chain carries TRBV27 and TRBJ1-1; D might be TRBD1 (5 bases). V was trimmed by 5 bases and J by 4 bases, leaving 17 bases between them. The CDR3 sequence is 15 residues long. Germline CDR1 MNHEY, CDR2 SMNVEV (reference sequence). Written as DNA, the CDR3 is TGTGCCAGCAGTGCTCCAGGGAAGGGCGGCACTGAAGCTTTCTTT. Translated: CASSAPGKGGTEAFF.

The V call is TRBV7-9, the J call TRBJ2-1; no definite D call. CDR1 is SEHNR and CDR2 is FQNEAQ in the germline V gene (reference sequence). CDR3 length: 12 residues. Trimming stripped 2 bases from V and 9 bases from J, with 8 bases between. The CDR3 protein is CASSLLGTEQFF. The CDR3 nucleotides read TGTGCCAGCAGCTTACTGGGAACTGAGCAGTTCTTC.

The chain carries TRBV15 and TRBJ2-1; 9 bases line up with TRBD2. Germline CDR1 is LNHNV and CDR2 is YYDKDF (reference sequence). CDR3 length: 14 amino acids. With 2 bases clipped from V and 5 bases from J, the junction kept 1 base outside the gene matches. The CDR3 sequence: CATSRLAGNNEQFF. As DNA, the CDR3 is TGTGCCACCAGCAGACTAGCGGGAAACAATGAGCAGTTCTTC.

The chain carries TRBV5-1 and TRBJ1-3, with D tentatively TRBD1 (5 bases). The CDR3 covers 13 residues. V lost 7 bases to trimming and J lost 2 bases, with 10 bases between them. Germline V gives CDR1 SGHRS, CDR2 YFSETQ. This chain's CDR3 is CASWGMTGNTIYF. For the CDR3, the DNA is TGCGCCAGCTGGGGGATGACTGGAAACACCATATATTTT.

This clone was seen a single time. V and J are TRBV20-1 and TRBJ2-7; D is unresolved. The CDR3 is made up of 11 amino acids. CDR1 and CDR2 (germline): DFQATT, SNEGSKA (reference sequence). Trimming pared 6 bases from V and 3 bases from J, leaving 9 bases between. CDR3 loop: CSAPRNYEQYF. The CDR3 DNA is TGCAGTGCACCCCGCAACTACGAGCAGTACTTC.

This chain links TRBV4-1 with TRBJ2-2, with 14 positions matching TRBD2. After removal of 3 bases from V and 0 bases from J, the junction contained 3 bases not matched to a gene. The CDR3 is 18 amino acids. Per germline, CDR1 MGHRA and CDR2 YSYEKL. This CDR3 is CASSHPGLAGANTGELFF. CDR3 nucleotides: TGCGCCAGCAGCCATCCGGGACTAGCGGGGGCGAACACCGGGGAGCTGTTTTTT.

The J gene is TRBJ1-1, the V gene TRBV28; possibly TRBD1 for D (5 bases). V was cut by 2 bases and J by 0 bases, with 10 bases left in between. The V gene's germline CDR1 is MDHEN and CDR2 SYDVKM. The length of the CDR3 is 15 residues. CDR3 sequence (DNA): TGTGCCAGCAGTTTACCCGGGACTTTGAACACTGAAGCTTTCTTT. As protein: CASSLPGTLNTEAFF.

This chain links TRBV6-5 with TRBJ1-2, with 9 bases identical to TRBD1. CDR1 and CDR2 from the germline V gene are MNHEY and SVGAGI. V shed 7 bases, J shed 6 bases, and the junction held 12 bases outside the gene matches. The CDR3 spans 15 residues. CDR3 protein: CASTQRSGTGNGYTF. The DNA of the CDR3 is TGTGCCAGCACTCAAAGATCCGGGACAGGGAATGGCTACACCTTC.

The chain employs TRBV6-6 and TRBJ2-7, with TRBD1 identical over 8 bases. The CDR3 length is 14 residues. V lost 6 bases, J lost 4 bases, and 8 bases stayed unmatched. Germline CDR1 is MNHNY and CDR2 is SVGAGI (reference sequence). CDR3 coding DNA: TGTGCCAGCAGAACTCAGGGGGCTGGTTACGAGCAGTACTTC. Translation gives CASRTQGAGYEQYF.

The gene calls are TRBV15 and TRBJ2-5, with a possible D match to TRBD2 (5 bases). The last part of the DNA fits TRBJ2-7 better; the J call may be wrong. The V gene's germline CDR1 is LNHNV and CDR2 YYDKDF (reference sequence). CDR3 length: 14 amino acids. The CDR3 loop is CATSRVAGSYEQYF. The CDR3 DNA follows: TGTGCCACCAGCAGAGTGGCGGGCTCCTACGAGCAGTACTTC.

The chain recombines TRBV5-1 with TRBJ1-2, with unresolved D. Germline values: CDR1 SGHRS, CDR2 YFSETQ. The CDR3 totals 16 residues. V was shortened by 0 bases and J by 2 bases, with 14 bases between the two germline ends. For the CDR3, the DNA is TGCGCCAGCAGCTTGGGAGGCACCAGAGTCAACTATGGCTACACCTTC. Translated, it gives CASSLGGTRVNYGYTF.

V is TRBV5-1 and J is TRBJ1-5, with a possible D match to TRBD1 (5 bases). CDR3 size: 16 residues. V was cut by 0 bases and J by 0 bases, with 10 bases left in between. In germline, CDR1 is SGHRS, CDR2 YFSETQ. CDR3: CASSLGVGGSNQPQHF. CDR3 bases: TGCGCCAGCAGCTTGGGGGTCGGGGGTAGCAATCAGCCCCAGCATTTT.

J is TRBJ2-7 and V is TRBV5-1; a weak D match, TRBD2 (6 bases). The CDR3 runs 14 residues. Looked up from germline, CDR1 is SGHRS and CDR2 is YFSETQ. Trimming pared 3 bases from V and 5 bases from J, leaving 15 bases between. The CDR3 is CASSSYQRVHEQYF. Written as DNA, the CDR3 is TGCGCCAGCAGCTCCTATCAGCGGGTGCACGAGCAGTACTTC.

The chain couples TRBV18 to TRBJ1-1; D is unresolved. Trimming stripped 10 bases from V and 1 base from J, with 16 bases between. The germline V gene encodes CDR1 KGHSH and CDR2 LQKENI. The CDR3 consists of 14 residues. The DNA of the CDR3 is TGTGCCACCACTCCCAAGGGATCGAACACTGAAGCTTTCTTT. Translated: CATTPKGSNTEAFF.

The CDR3 protein is CASSPAKGKINEQFF. CDR3 DNA: TGTGCCAGTAGTCCTGCCAAGGGTAAAATCAATGAGCAGTTCTTC. V and J are TRBV19 and TRBJ2-1, with no clear D. This CDR3 is built from 15 residues. Germline V gene data show CDR1 as LNHDA and CDR2 as SQIVND (reference sequence). V shed 5 bases and J shed 6 bases, with 17 bases lying between them.

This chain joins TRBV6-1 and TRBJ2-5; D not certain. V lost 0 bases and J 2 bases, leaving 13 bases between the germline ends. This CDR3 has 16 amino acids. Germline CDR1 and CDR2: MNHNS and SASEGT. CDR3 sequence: CASSEAPRPPQETQYF. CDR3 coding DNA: TGTGCCAGCAGTGAAGCGCCAAGGCCCCCACAAGAGACCCAGTACTTC.